This T cell receptor beta chain emerged from a study of human T cells and chemical hapten exposure. Study summary: TCR yield per sample varied, mainly due to pooled library volumes.

Whole-study findings and limits: Positively correlated with patch test score were the counts of PT1 expanded TCRs.

TCRdb independently ran MiXCR on the RACE reads; one entry per CDR3 protein. The sample yields roughly 380,000 distinct CDR3 sequences, around 6% seen once. There are 13 residues in the CDR3. V lost 5 bases to trimming and J lost 5 bases, with 13 bases between them. Germline values: CDR1 SGHRS, CDR2 YFSETQ. As for time point: patch test 2, 6 weeks after DPC sensitization. Treatment meaning: therapeutic diphenylcyclopropenone sensitization with weekly scalp DPC. This clonotype has a handful of counts. The antigen is undetermined. The receptor's source is a woman aged 18-29 years with alopecia areata. Some clones in this sample may be carry-over from other donors' samples. The chain employs TRBV5-1 and TRBJ2-5; D gene unclear. The sequencing used whole blood, collected in connection with sensitization to the hapten diphenylcyclopropenone (DPC). The CDR3 nucleotides read TGCGCCAGCAGTGTAGGCAGGTTTGAGACCCAGTACTTC. It is translated as CASSVGRFETQYF.